One and the same sample provided the 9 T cell receptor beta chains below, sequenced in a study of CD8+ T cells in alopecia areata. RNA extraction was followed by reverse transcription into cDNA, which acted as the sequencing template. TCRdb's table, derived via immunoSEQ multiplex PCR, lists solely in-frame clones and lacks some. This sample has some 200,000 clones, with under 60% found just once. The sample's treatment: oral pan-JAK inhibitor, 5-10 mg twice daily. Sequenced here: CD4+ T cells sorted from blood, sampled at week 4, from a patient treated with tofacitinib. These receptors were obtained from a human donor with alopecia areata.

This rearrangement joins TRBV25-1 to TRBJ1-3; 7 bases are shared with TRBD1. Per germline, CDR1 MGHDK and CDR2 SYGVNS. This CDR3 region has 16 residues. After removal of 3 bases from V and 3 bases from J, the junction contained 8 bases not matched to a gene. As DNA, the CDR3 is TGTGCCAGCAGTGATGCAACAGGGGTGGGTGGAAACACCATATATTTT. Residues: CASSDATGVGGNTIYF.

The V and J genes are TRBV29-1 and TRBJ2-2; no clear D gene. V was cut by 7 bases and J by 0 bases, with 9 bases left in between. Germline loops: CDR1 SQVTM, CDR2 ANQGSEA. This CDR3 is 13 amino acids long. CDR3 protein: CSGFGANTGELFF. For the CDR3, the DNA is TGCAGCGGTTTTGGCGCGAACACCGGGGAGCTGTTTTTT.

The V call is TRBV4-3, the J call TRBJ1-2; the D gene is possibly TRBD1 (5 bases). The V and J ends lost 1 base and 4 bases respectively, with 13 bases between them. Germline CDR1 is LGHNA and CDR2 is YSLEER. This CDR3 has 15 amino acids. CDR3 DNA: TGCGCCAGCAGCCAAGTTTCCGGGGCCGGCTATGGCTACACCTTC. Translated: CASSQVSGAGYGYTF.

V usage is TRBV30 and J usage is TRBJ1-5; D unclear. The germline V and J ends were trimmed by 0 bases and 1 base, with 7 bases remaining between them. The CDR3 sequence is 14 residues long. Germline lookup yields CDR1 GTSNPN and CDR2 SVGIG (reference sequence). The CDR3 DNA reads as TGTGCCTGGAGTGTACGTAGGAGCAATCAGCCCCAGCATTTT. Translating it yields CAWSVRRSNQPQHF.

The genes are TRBV30 and TRBJ1-1; D not certain. CDR1 is GTSNPN and CDR2 is SVGIG in the germline V gene (reference sequence). V gave up 7 bases and J gave up 3 bases, with 9 bases separating them. CDR3 length: 11 amino acids. The CDR3 spells CAYSGDTEAFF. Written as DNA, the CDR3 is TGTGCCTACTCCGGGGACACTGAAGCTTTCTTT.

This clone was seen only a few times. The rearrangement links TRBV7-2 to TRBJ2-3; D ambiguous. V was pared by 4 bases and J by 0 bases, with 14 bases between. The length of the CDR3 is 16 residues. Looked up from germline, CDR1 is SGHTA and CDR2 is FQGNSA. Written as DNA, the CDR3 is TGTGCCAGCAGCTCCCAAGGAAGGATCAGCACAGATACGCAGTATTTT. Its protein is CASSSQGRISTDTQYF.

This clone showed up just once. The chain has TRBV27 and TRBJ2-3; a possible D gene is TRBD1 (5 bases). Germline CDR1 and CDR2: MNHEY and SMNVEV (reference sequence). Trimming stripped 1 base from V and 8 bases from J, with 22 bases between. The CDR3 has 17 amino acids. The CDR3 region is CASSLLSGGSYRGTQYF. CDR3 nucleotide sequence: TGTGCCAGCAGTTTATTGTCTGGCGGCTCGTATAGGGGTACGCAGTATTTT.

V usage is TRBV4-3 and J usage is TRBJ1-1, with D uncertain. The CDR3 is made up of 14 amino acids. The V end was cut by 4 bases, the J end by 1 base, with 10 bases between. Germline CDR1 is LGHNA and CDR2 is YSLEER. This chain's CDR3 is CASSPRAGNTEAFF. In DNA form, the CDR3 reads TGCGCCAGCAGCCCCAGAGCAGGGAACACTGAAGCTTTCTTT.

CDR3 protein: CASSDGWGDYEQYF. The CDR3 DNA sequence: TGTGCCAGCAGTGATGGGTGGGGGGACTACGAGCAGTACTTC. V and J are TRBV25-1 and TRBJ2-7; a possible D gene is TRBD2 (6 bases). From germline, CDR1 is MGHDK and CDR2 SYGVNS. Trimming removed 3 bases from V and 3 bases from J, with 12 bases in between. The CDR3 sequence is 14 residues long.